This T cell receptor (beta chain) was sequenced during a study of cytomegalovirus exposure and HLA in healthy donors. General study findings and limits: At a 0.05 false discovery rate, a later analysis found 16,951 TCR beta sequences to be associated with HLA alleles. Trimming of TCR beta V- and J-genes showed a link, identified in a later analysis, to a missense DCLRE1C variant. An apparent linkage of common viral pathogens to several of the most significant clusters emerged in a later analysis. Reports indicate that TCR beta sequences accurately predicted the HLA-A and HLA-B alleles of most subjects.

Germline V CDR1 and CDR2: ENHRY, SYGVKD. There are 14 residues in the CDR3. Trimming stripped 5 bases from V and 5 bases from J, with 13 bases between. A note on this clone: What it binds is unknown.

Vbeta (60) and Jbeta (13) primers were used in the PCR. The method was immunoSEQ multiplex PCR; TCRdb's version includes in-frame clones alone and lacks a portion of them. This table has 100,000 or so clones, over 12% appearing once. The chain has TRBV10-3 and TRBJ2-1, with TRBD2 as a possible D gene (6 bases). The source is a female donor in good health and CMV-seronegative. The sample was PBMCs. This CDR3 is CAISLGRGHNEQFF. CDR3 in DNA: TGTGCCATCAGTCTCGGGCGGGGTCACAATGAGCAGTTCTTC.